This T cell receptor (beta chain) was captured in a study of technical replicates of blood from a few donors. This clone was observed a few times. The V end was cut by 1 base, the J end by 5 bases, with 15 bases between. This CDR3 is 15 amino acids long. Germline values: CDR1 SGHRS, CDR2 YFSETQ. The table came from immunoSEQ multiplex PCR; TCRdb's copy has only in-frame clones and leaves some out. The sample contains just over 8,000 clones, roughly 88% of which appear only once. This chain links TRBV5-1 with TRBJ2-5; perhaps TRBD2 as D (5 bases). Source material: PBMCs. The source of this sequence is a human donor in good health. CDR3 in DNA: TGCGCCAGCAGCTTGAGAGGGAGTGGTAGGGAGACCCAGTACTTC. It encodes CASSLRGSGRETQYF.